The present TCR beta chain was sequenced within a study of type 1 regulatory T cells (dated by TCRdb to the early 2020s). For the study in its entirety: The study characterized an in vitro protocol that generated a Tr1-enriched, alloantigen-specific CD4 T cell product named T-allo10. Patients with hematological malignancies who were receiving allogeneic hematopoietic stem cell transplantation were the group in which T-allo10 was being clinically evaluated.

Relative to germline, V is 9 bases shorter and J is 2 bases shorter, with 19 bases between their ends. CDR1 and CDR2 are read off the germline V gene as SNHLY and FYNNEI. From cysteine to phenylalanine, the CDR3 is 16 amino acids long. Only the CDR3 region is kept as DNA, spanning 48 bases read in frame from base 1. For sequencing, an Illumina MiSeq was employed. TCRdb ran its own pipeline on the public reads, namely fastp trimming at Q25 and MiXCR clone calling, and kept in-frame beta chains. Here each entry gathers all rows of one CDR3 protein and keeps the most common genes and DNA. The sample profile shows about 18,000 distinct CDR3 sequences; 9.5% to 13% of them were found once. The leading ten clones occupy approximately 3% of the sample. This clonotype was counted many times. Its antigen target is currently unknown. Base qualities are missing; no much larger clone stands one base away.

This TCR came from a human donor in good health. The V and J genes are TRBV2 and TRBJ2-2, with a tentative D gene TRBD2 over 6 matching bases. Sequenced material: CD4+ T cells, either the whole sample or a sorted fraction (not recorded which). The CDR3 protein: CARGPWGGGNTGELFF. The nucleotides are TGTGCCAGAGGTCCTTGGGGAGGAGGTAACACCGGGGAGCTGTTTTTT. The full variable domain, completed from the reference TRBV2 and TRBJ2-2 proteins outside the CDR3, reads EPEVTQTPSHQVTQMGQEVILRCVPISNHLYFYWYRQILGQKVEFLVSFYNNEISEKSEIFDDQFSVERPDGSNFTLKIRSTKLEDSAMYFCARGPWGGGNTGELFFGEGSRLTVL.